Below, one TCR beta chain is given with its context. The antigen is undetermined. V was trimmed by 1 base and J by 7 bases, leaving 14 bases between them. From germline, CDR1 is SGHDT and CDR2 YYEEEE. The CDR3 length is 14 residues. The method was immunoSEQ multiplex PCR; TCRdb's version includes in-frame clones alone and lacks a portion of them. Of more than 95,000 clones in the sample, more than 80% were seen once. These data originate in a study of T cell responses to AZD1222 COVID-19 vaccine. The study, taken as a whole, reports: Unmutated variant regions reportedly attract nearly half of all spike-specific TCRs. Increases in Spike-specific TCR breadth and depth were seen after two AZD1222 doses. Repertoire sampling was restricted to post-peak T cell response timepoints. Only a handful of AZD1222 recipients, several in all, had baseline seropositivity.

The genes are TRBV5-6 and TRBJ1-2; no firm D call. This TCR was sampled from an adult who received the AZD1222 COVID-19 vaccine. Material: peripheral blood, obtained 28 days after the second AZD1222 dose. CDR3 in amino acids: CASSLFWTALGYTF. Written as DNA, the CDR3 is TGTGCCAGCAGCTTGTTCTGGACGGCCCTTGGCTACACCTTC.